This T cell receptor beta chain was observed in a study of blood T cells in healthy people across ages. Study overall: Through template switching, about one barcoded beta molecule was captured per two T cells, as measured in model experiments.

Whole-study results and caveats: Relative to aged donors, long-lived donors carried more naive CD4+ cells and displayed higher diversity.

PCR was performed a second time for about 7 to 11 cycles using a sample-barcoded 5' primer and a J-beta primer mix. TCRdb re-derived calls from the 5' RACE reads in MiXCR, one entry per CDR3 protein. The sample has 1,100,000 or so distinct CDR3 sequences, under 55% seen once. This CDR3 spans 14 amino acids. Germline V CDR1 and CDR2: SGHRS, YFSETQ. J lost 5 bases, V lost 4 bases, and 4 bases had no gene match. The sample holds a few counts of this clonotype. Its antigen is currently unknown. The chain joins TRBV5-1 to TRBJ2-4, with 9 bases matching TRBD1. The TCR sequence derives from an older woman in good health. The sample consisted of blood. The CDR3 nucleotides are TGCGCCAGCAGCCCAAGGACAGGGGAAAACATTCAGTACTTC. This codes for CASSPRTGENIQYF.